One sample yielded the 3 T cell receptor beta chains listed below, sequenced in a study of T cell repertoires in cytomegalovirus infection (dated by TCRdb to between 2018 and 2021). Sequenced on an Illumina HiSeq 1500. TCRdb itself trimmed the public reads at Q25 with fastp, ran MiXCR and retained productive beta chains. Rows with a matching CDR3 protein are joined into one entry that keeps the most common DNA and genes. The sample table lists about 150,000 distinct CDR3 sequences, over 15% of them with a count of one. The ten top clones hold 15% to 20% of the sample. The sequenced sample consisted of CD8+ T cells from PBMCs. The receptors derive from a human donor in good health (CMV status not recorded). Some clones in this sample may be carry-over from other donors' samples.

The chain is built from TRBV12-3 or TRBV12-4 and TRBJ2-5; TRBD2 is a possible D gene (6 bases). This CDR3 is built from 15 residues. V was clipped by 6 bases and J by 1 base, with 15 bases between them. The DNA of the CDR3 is TGTGCCAGCAGGAGGCGGGGAGCGGGCCAAGAGACCCAGTACTTC. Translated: CASRRRGAGQETQYF.

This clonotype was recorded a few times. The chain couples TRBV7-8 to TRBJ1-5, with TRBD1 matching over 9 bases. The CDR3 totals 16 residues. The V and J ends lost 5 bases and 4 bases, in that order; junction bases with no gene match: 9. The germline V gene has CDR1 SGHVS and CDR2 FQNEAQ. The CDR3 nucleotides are TGTGCCAGCAGCCGGGACAGGGTGAGGGGGAATCAGCCCCAGCATTTT. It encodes CASSRDRVRGNQPQHF.

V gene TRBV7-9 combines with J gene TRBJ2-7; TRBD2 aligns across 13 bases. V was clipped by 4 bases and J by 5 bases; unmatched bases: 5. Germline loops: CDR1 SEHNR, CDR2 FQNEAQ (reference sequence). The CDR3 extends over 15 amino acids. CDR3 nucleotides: TGTGCCAGCAGCTCCGGACTAGCGGGAGTGCACGAGCAGTACTTC. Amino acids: CASSSGLAGVHEQYF.